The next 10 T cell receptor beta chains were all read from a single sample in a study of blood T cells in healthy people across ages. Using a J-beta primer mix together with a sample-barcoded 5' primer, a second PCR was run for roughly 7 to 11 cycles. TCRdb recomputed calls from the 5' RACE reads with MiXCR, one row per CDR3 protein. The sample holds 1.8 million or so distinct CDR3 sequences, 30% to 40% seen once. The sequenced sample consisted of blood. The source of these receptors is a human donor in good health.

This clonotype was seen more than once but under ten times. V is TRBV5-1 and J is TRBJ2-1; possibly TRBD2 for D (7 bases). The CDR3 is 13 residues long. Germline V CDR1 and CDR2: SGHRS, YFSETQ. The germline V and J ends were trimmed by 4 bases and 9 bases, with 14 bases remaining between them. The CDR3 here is CASSQLGGLEQFF. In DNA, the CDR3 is TGCGCCAGCAGCCAATTGGGGGGGCTTGAGCAGTTCTTC.

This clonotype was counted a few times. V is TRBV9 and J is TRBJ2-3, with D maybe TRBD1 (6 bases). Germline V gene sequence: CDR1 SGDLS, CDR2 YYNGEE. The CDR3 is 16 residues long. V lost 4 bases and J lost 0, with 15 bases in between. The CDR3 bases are TGTGCCAGCAGCCCATTACAGGGACCTAGCACAGATACGCAGTATTTT. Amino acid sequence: CASSPLQGPSTDTQYF.

CDR3 DNA sequence: TGTGCCAGCAGCAAATACGGGTTCGGGGTTGCGCGGGGGCGCATTCGAGAGACCCAGTACTTC. Amino acid sequence: CASSKYGFGVARGRIRETQYF. The chain is built from TRBV21-1 and TRBJ2-5; the table assigns TRBD1, which was not confirmed against the DNA. TRBV21-1 is classified as a pseudogene. The CDR3 length is 21 residues.

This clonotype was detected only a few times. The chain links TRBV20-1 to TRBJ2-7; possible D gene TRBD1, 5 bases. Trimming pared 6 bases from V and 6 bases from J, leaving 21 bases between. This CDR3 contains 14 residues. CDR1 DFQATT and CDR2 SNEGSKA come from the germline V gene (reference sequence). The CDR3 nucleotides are TGCAGTGCCGATTTGGCCCCAGGGTTGGGCGAGCAGTACTTC. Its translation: CSADLAPGLGEQYF.

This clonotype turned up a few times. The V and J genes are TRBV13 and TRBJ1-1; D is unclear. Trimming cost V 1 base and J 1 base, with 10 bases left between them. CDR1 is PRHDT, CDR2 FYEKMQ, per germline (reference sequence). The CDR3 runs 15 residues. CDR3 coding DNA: TGTGCCAGCAGCTTAGCTTCAGAGGGGAACACTGAAGCTTTCTTT. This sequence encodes CASSLASEGNTEAFF.

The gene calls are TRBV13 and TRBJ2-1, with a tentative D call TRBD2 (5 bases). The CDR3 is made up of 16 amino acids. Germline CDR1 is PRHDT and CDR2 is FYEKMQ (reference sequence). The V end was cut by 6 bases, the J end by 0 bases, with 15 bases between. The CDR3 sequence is CASRSSSSSSYNEQFF. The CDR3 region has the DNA TGTGCCAGCAGATCCAGTTCTAGCTCCTCCTACAATGAGCAGTTCTTC.

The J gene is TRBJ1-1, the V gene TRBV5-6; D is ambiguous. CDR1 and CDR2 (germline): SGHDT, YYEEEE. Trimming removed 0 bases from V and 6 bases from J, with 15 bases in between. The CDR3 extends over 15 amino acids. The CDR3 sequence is CASSLGGNEVPEAFF. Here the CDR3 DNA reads TGTGCCAGCAGCTTGGGGGGTAATGAGGTCCCTGAAGCTTTCTTT.

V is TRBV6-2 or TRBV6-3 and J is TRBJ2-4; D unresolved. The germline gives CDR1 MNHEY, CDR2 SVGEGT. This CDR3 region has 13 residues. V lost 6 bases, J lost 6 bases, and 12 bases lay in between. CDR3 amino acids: CASREPGLNIQYF. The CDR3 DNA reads TGTGCCAGCAGGGAACCGGGCCTAAACATTCAGTACTTC.

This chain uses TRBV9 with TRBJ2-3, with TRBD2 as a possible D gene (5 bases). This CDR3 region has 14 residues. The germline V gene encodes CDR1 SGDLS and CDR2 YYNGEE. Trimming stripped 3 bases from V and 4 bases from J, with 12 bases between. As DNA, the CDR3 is TGTGCCAGCAGCGCCCTCAGCGGTGCAGATACGCAGTATTTT. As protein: CASSALSGADTQYF.

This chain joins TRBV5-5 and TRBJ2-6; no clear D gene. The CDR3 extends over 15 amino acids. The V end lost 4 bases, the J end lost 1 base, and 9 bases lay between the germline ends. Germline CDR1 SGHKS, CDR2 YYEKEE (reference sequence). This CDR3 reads CASSPAISGANVLTF. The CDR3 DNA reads TGTGCCAGCAGCCCGGCAATTTCTGGGGCCAACGTCCTGACTTTC.